The 5 T cell receptor beta chains in this list originate from one sample, sequenced in a study of blood T cells in healthy people across ages. The second PCR ran about 6 to 12 cycles with a sample-barcoded 5' primer and J-beta primers. TCRdb used MiXCR to reprocess the 5' RACE reads, holding one entry per CDR3 protein. Of around 1,700,000 distinct CDR3 sequences listed, roughly 30% are singletons. Sequencing was performed on blood. The receptors here all came from a woman between 25 and 40 years old in good health.

The V gene is TRBV20-1, the J gene TRBJ1-2; D unresolved. Germline-derived CDR1 and CDR2 are DFQATT and SNEGSKA (reference sequence). The CDR3 length is 12 residues. This CDR3 is CIPTHANYGYTF. In DNA, the CDR3 is TGCATCCCGACGCATGCGAACTATGGCTACACCTTC.

The V gene is TRBV7-2, the J gene TRBJ2-5, with a weak D call TRBD2 (5 bases). Between the trimmed V and J ends, which lost 0 bases and 0 bases, there was a span of 8 bases. This CDR3 comprises 15 residues. Per the germline V gene, CDR1 is SGHTA and CDR2 is FQGNSA. This CDR3 is CASSLATGNQETQYF. In DNA form, the CDR3 reads TGTGCCAGCAGCTTAGCAACGGGGAACCAAGAGACCCAGTACTTC.

The J gene is TRBJ2-3, the V gene TRBV7-9; the match to TRBD1 covers 8 bases. The CDR3 sequence is 15 residues long. Germline values: CDR1 SEHNR, CDR2 FQNEAQ (reference sequence). Trimming removed 5 bases from V and 6 bases from J; junction bases left unmatched: 10. DNA for the CDR3: TGTGCCAGCAGCCAAGGACAGGGATTAGTGGATACGCAGTATTTT. It translates to CASSQGQGLVDTQYF.

About this clonotype: Its ends do not fully match the called genes, so a read error is possible. This rearrangement joins TRBV5-4 to TRBJ2-1, with D possibly matching TRBD2 (6 bases). The CDR3 spans 16 residues. Germline V gene sequence: CDR1 SGHNT, CDR2 YYREEE (reference sequence). This CDR3 reads CASSVGGASGLNEQCF. The DNA for the CDR3 is TGTGCCAGCAGCGTCGGAGGGGCCTCCGGCCTCAATGAGCAGTGCTTC.

The chain has TRBV30 and TRBJ1-1; D is uncertain. V lost 7 bases, J lost 4 bases, and 16 bases lay in between. Germline V gene sequence: CDR1 GTSNPN, CDR2 SVGIG (reference sequence). The CDR3 extends over 13 amino acids. The chain's CDR3 is CASALGLGTEAFF. For the CDR3, the DNA is TGTGCCTCGGCCCTGGGATTGGGCACTGAAGCTTTCTTT.